This T cell receptor beta chain was captured in a study of control samples from healthy donors and cancer patients. The V gene lost 4 bases and the J gene lost 11 bases, with 18 bases spanning the gap. Germline loops: CDR1 SGHNT, CDR2 YYREEE (reference sequence). The CDR3 covers 13 residues. Some clones are missing from TCRdb's copy, which holds only in-frame ones; the method was immunoSEQ multiplex PCR. In the table there are approximately 100,000 clones, 85% of which are singletons. The specimen was blood. The source is a woman aged 40-49 years in good health. This sequence joins TRBV5-4 and TRBJ1-2, with TRBD1 as a possible D gene (5 bases). The chain's CDR3 is CASSPIKEGIYTF. CDR3 nucleotide sequence: TGTGCCAGCAGCCCAATAAAGGAGGGGATTTACACCTTC.